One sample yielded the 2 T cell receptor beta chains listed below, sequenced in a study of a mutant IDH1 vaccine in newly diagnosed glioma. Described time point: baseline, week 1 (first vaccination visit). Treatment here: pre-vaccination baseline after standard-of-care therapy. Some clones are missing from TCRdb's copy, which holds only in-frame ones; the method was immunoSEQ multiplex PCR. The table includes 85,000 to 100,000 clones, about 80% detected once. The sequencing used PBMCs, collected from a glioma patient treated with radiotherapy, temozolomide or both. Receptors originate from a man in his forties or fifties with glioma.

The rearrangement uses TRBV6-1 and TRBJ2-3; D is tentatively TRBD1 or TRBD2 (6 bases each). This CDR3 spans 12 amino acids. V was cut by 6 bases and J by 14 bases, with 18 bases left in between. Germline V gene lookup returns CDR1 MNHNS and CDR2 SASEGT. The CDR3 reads CASRQQGTGGYF. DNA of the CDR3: TGTGCCAGCAGACAACAGGGCACCGGGGGGTATTTT.

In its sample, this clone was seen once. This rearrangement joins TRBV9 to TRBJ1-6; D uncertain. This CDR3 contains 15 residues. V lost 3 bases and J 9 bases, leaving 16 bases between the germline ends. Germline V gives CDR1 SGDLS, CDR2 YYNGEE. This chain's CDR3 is CASSGDPLVSSPLHF. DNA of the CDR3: TGTGCCAGCAGCGGCGACCCCTTGGTCAGTTCACCCCTCCACTTT.